This T cell receptor beta chain was recovered during a study of T cell responses to AZD1222 COVID-19 vaccine. Findings and limits, study-wide: The donor group comprised mostly white British people and more females; the analysis possibly underestimated clonal diversity.

Of note for this clone: Its cognate antigen is unknown.

Using immunoSEQ multiplex PCR, the repertoire was profiled, and TCRdb retains in-frame clones only, with some absent. Of 150,000 to 200,000 clones in the sample, around 93% are singletons; the top ten hold around 1.5%. Germline values: CDR1 MNHEY, CDR2 SVGAGI. Trimming left V 5 bases short and J 6 bases short, with 16 bases between. The CDR3 has 14 amino acids. The chain carries TRBV6-5 and TRBJ1-2; no definite D call. Specimen: peripheral blood, collected on day 0 of AZD1222 vaccination. The TCR comes from an adult in good health. The CDR3 loop is CASSPGMGLHGYTF. The CDR3 nucleotides read TGTGCCAGCAGTCCGGGGATGGGGTTGCATGGCTACACCTTC.